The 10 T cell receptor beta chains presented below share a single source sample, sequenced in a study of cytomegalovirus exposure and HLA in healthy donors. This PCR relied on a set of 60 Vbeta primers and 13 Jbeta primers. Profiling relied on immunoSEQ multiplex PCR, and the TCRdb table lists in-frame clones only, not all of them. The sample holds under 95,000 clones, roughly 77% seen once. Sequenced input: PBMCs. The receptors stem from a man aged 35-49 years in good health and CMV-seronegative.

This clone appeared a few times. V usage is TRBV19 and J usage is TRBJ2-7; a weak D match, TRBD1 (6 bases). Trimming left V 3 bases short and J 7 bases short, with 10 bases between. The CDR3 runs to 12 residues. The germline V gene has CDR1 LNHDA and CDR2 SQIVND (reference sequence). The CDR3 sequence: CASSIRGSEQYF. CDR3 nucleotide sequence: TGTGCCAGTAGTATCAGGGGAAGTGAGCAGTACTTC.

CDR3 sequence: CSVEVADYYGYTF. The CDR3 DNA follows: TGCAGCGTTGAAGTAGCAGATTACTATGGCTACACCTTC. J is TRBJ1-2 and V is TRBV29-1; no reliable D call. The germline V gene has CDR1 SQVTM and CDR2 ANQGSEA. The CDR3 runs 13 residues. Deletions cut 1 base from V and 3 bases from J, with 9 bases between.

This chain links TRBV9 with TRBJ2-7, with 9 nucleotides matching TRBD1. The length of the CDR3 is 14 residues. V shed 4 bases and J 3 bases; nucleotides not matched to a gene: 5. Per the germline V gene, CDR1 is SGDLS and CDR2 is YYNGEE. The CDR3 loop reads CASSTRDRDYEQYF. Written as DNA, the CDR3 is TGTGCCAGCAGCACCCGGGACAGGGACTACGAGCAGTACTTC.

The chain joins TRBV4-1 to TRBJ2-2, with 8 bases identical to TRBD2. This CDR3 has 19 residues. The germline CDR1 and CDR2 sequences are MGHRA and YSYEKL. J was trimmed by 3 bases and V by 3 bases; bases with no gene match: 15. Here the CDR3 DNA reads TGCGCCAGCAGCCACAGCCCCGGGGGGGGAAAGTATTACACCGGGGAGCTGTTTTTT. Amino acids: CASSHSPGGGKYYTGELFF.

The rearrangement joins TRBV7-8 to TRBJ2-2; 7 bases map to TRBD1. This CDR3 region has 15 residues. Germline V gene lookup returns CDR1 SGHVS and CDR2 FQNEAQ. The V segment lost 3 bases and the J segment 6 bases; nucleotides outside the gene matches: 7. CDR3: CASSLATGSAGELFF. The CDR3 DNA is TGTGCCAGCAGCTTGGCGACAGGGTCCGCCGGGGAGCTGTTTTTT. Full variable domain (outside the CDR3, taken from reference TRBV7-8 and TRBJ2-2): GAGVSQSPRYKVAKRGQDVALRCDPISGHVSLFWYQQALGQGPEFLTYFQNEAQLDKSGLPSDRFFAERPEGSVSTLKIQRTQQEDSAVYLCASSLATGSAGELFFGEGSRLTVL.

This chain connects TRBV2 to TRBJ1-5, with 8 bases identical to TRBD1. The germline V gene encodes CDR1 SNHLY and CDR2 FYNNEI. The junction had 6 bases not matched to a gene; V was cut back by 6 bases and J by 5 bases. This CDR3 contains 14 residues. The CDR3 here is CASRDRGLYQPQHF. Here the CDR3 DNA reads TGTGCCAGCAGAGACAGGGGTCTCTATCAGCCCCAGCATTTT.

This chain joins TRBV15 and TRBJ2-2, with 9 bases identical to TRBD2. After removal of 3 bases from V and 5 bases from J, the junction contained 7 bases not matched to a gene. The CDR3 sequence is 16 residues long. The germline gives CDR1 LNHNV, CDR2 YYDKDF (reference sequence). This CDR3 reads CATSSGISGGTGELFF. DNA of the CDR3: TGTGCCACCAGCAGCGGGATTAGCGGGGGAACCGGGGAGCTGTTTTTT.

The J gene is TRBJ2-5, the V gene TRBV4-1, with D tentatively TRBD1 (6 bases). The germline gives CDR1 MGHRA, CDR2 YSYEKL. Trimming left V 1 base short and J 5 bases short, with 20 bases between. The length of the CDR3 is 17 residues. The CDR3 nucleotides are TGCGCCAGCAGCCAAGCGGGGCCAGGGGCATCGCGGGAGACCCAGTACTTC. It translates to CASSQAGPGASRETQYF.

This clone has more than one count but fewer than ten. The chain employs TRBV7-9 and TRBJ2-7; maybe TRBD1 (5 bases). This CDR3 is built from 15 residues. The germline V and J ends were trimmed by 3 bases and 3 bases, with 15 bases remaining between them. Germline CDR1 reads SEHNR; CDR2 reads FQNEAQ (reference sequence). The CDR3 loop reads CASSLQGGLLYEQYF. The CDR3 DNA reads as TGTGCCAGCAGCTTGCAGGGCGGTCTGCTCTACGAGCAGTACTTC.

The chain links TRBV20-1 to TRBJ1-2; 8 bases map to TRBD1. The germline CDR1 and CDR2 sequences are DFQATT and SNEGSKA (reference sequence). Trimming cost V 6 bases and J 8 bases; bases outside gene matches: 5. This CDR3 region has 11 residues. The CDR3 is CSAPTGDGYTF. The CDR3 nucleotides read TGCAGTGCCCCGACAGGGGACGGCTACACCTTC.